This record concerns one T cell receptor (beta chain) sequence. The study recruited people aged roughly 18 to 100 years across approximately 24 US areas. V lost 2 bases and J lost 2; bases outside the gene matches: 6. The CDR3 totals 16 residues. Germline V gene lookup returns CDR1 MDHEN and CDR2 SYDVKM. Using immunoSEQ multiplex PCR, the repertoire was profiled, and TCRdb retains in-frame clones only, with some absent. The sample consists of more than 200,000 clones, roughly 88% of them appearing once. The sample belongs to a study of blood T cell repertoires in COVID-19. The receptor's source is a woman aged 25 to 39 who had been exposed to COVID-19. Material: PBMCs or T cells enriched from blood (not recorded which). The chain combines TRBV28 with TRBJ2-3, with 8 nucleotides matching TRBD2. This CDR3 is CASSLQLAGFTDTQYF. The DNA of the CDR3 is TGTGCCAGCAGTTTACAGTTAGCGGGGTTCACAGATACGCAGTATTTT.